Given below is one T cell receptor beta chain in context. This entry belongs to a study of control samples from healthy donors and cancer patients. The CDR3 sequence is 16 residues long. V was pared by 4 bases and J by 4 bases, with 20 bases between. Per germline, CDR1 SGHRS and CDR2 YFSETQ. Generated by immunoSEQ multiplex PCR, the TCRdb table keeps only in-frame clones and is missing some. The sample lists around 83,000 clones; approximately 93% were seen once. This clonotype was obtained from a woman aged 40 to 55 with lung cancer. The sequenced sample consisted of PBMCs. The V and J genes are TRBV5-1 and TRBJ1-1, with D tentatively TRBD1 (5 bases). The chain's CDR3 is CASSREPSGGVTEAFF. The CDR3 DNA follows: TGCGCCAGCAGCCGGGAACCCTCCGGGGGTGTCACTGAAGCTTTCTTT.